The rows below give T cell receptor beta chains drawn from one sample of a study of blood T cells in healthy people across ages. TCRdb re-called the 5' RACE reads with MiXCR, one entry per CDR3 protein. This table has approximately 810,000 distinct CDR3 sequences, more than 25% appearing once. Specimen: blood. The source of these receptors is a woman older than 75 in good health. Each CDR3 is given with its conserved first and last residue.

V gene	J gene	CDR3 protein
TRBV10-2	TRBJ1-2	CASTPLSQASYGYTF
TRBV6-6	TRBJ1-2	CASSRQGDADGYTF
TRBV7-2	TRBJ2-5	CASSLDRFQETQYF
TRBV12-3/TRBV12-4	TRBJ1-1	CASSLAGPGGSAEAFF
TRBV12-3/TRBV12-4	TRBJ1-5	CASSFRDRGNQPQHF
TRBV27	TRBJ2-3	CASSKDRAEDTQYF
TRBV6-1	TRBJ1-2	CASRQNYGYTF
TRBV20-1	TRBJ1-4	CSARDNQREKLFF
TRBV6-2/TRBV6-3	TRBJ2-1	CASSYSTGKIYNEQFF
TRBV6-2/TRBV6-3	TRBJ1-1	CASSYGGSPSTEAFF
TRBV3-1	TRBJ1-1	CASSQGGAGMTSEAFF
TRBV2	TRBJ2-1	CASIPDGKVNEQFF
TRBV3-1	TRBJ2-1	CASSQARASIEQFF
TRBV7-9	TRBJ2-7	CASSRGTGAYEQYF
TRBV6-5	TRBJ2-5	CASSLNGGGLRETQYF
TRBV12-3/TRBV12-4	TRBJ1-2	CASSLDSSMDGYTF
TRBV7-2	TRBJ1-4	CASSLRDRGFEKLFF
TRBV5-6	TRBJ2-5	CASSLGSRASQETQYF
TRBV30	TRBJ1-2	CAWSGAFRSFYGYTF
TRBV28	TRBJ1-1	CASRGDRVRDLNTEAFF
TRBV7-2	TRBJ2-4	CASSPGTGGPIAKNIQYF
TRBV5-1	.	CASSLTSGSSYNEQYF
TRBV5-1	TRBJ2-5	CASSWRGLAETQYF
TRBV30	TRBJ2-5	CAWSGLGGETQYF
TRBV25-1	TRBJ2-3	CASSESPGRSTDTQYF
TRBV7-9	TRBJ1-6	CAGATASSPLHF
TRBV11-2	TRBJ1-2	CASSPDTFYGYTF
TRBV24-1	TRBJ2-1	CATSAASGSLGNEQFF
TRBV5-1	TRBJ2-6	CASSFGSGSGANVLTF
TRBV5-1	TRBJ2-5	CASSLGGGATRETQYF
TRBV7-2	TRBJ1-4	CASSLQGQGVEKLFF
TRBV28	TRBJ1-5	CASKGTNQPQHF
TRBV7-2	TRBJ2-1	CASSQRPGSMNEQFF
TRBV6-2/TRBV6-3	TRBJ1-5	CASSPGTGLPQPQHF
TRBV5-5	TRBJ1-4	CASSFGDSNEKLFF
TRBV7-2	TRBJ1-5	CASSSTTGNQPQHF
TRBV6-5	TRBJ2-3	CASSYGDRGTDTQYF
TRBV20-1	TRBJ2-1	CSASAGTAAYNEQFF
TRBV20-1	TRBJ2-7	CLVGTPSSYEQYF
TRBV12-3/TRBV12-4	TRBJ1-2	CASSYPSTGRNGYTF
TRBV30	.	CAWRRGETQYF